This paragraph reports one T cell receptor (beta chain). The record originates from a study of blood T cell repertoires in COVID-19. Using immunoSEQ multiplex PCR, the repertoire was profiled, and TCRdb retains in-frame clones only, with some absent. The table includes about 210,000 clones, around 86% detected once. The length of the CDR3 is 15 residues. CDR1 is SGHVS and CDR2 is FQNEAQ in the germline V gene. The V end was cut by 3 bases, the J end by 5 bases, with 16 bases between. This sequence joins TRBV7-8 and TRBJ1-1; tentative D call: TRBD1 (5 bases). The sequence was collected from a man aged 30 to 45 in a cohort exposed to, infected with or recovered from COVID-19 (not recorded which). The sequencing input was PBMCs or T cells enriched from blood (not recorded which). CDR3 region: CASSLGGSGWTEAFF. In nucleotides, the CDR3 is TGTGCCAGCAGCTTGGGGGGTTCAGGGTGGACTGAAGCTTTCTTT.